One and the same sample provided the 30 T cell receptor beta chains below, sequenced in a study of OX40 agonist ivuxolimab in advanced cancers. The library was obtained by the immunoSEQ multiplex PCR assay. TCRdb took this table from immuneACCESS and kept in-frame rearrangements with V and J called. Such tables lack part of the clones; where checked against another copy, unresolved V genes explain under half of the gap, and the rest is unexplained. This sample is represented by 55,000 to 90,000 clones; approximately 78% of them were singletons. Of the sample, under 1.2% falls within the top ten clones. The sample consisted of CD4+ or CD8+ T cells sorted from blood, taken in a trial of the OX40 agonist ivuxolimab. Receptors originate from an adult with an advanced solid tumor such as melanoma, head and neck, liver or kidney cancer.

This chain joins TRBV11-2 and TRBJ1-6; TRBD1 aligns across 8 bases. V lost 5 bases to trimming and J lost 6 bases; unmatched junction nucleotides: 3. Germline loops: CDR1 SGHAT, CDR2 FQNNGV. The CDR3 has 14 amino acids. In DNA, the CDR3 is TGTGCCAGCAGCACCAGGGGGCGTAATTCACCCCTCCACTTT. It translates to CASSTRGRNSPLHF.

This chain joins TRBV7-2 and TRBJ2-7, with D tentatively TRBD1 (6 bases). Per the germline V gene, CDR1 is SGHTA and CDR2 is FQGNSA. This CDR3 is built from 15 residues. Trimming took off 3 bases at V and 0 bases at J, with 12 bases between the two ends. This CDR3 is CASSFGTRSSYEQYF. In DNA form, the CDR3 reads TGTGCCAGCAGCTTTGGGACACGAAGCTCCTACGAGCAGTACTTC.

This clone was detected only a few times. The genes are TRBV27 and TRBJ2-3; no clear D. Trimming took off 3 bases at V and 4 bases at J, with 11 bases between the two ends. The germline CDR1 and CDR2 sequences are MNHEY and SMNVEV (reference sequence). This CDR3 is built from 14 residues. The CDR3 sequence is CASSLRLRADTQYF. The CDR3 DNA reads as TGTGCCAGCAGTTTGCGGCTCCGGGCAGATACGCAGTATTTT.

V gene TRBV7-9 combines with J gene TRBJ1-4; no definite D call. This CDR3 comprises 15 residues. V lost 4 bases to trimming and J lost 0 bases, with 9 bases between them. Germline loops: CDR1 SEHNR, CDR2 FQNEAQ (reference sequence). For the CDR3, the DNA is TGTGCCAGCAGCTCGCTATCTGCAACTAATGAAAAACTGTTTTTT. This encodes CASSSLSATNEKLFF.

This clone was observed a handful of times. The CDR3 is CASQDWRGCYEQYF. In nucleotides, the CDR3 is TGCGCCAGCCAGGATTGGAGAGGGTGCTACGAGCAGTACTTC. This chain links TRBV5-1 with TRBJ2-7; tentative D call: TRBD2 (5 bases). The CDR3 has 14 amino acids. With 7 bases removed from V and 3 bases from J, the gap between germline ends came to 17 bases. In germline, CDR1 is SGHRS, CDR2 YFSETQ. Drawing the rest from reference TRBV5-1 and TRBJ2-7, the complete variable domain is KAGVTQTPRYLIKTRGQQVTLSCSPISGHRSVSWYQQTPGQGLQFLFEYFSETQRNKGNFPGRFSGRQFSNSRSEMNVSTLELGDSALYLCASQDWRGCYEQYFGPGTRLTVT.

The chain employs TRBV6-5 and TRBJ2-1, with a possible D match to TRBD2 (5 bases). The CDR3 covers 15 residues. V dropped 6 bases and J dropped 2 bases, with 14 bases sitting between them. In germline, CDR1 is MNHEY, CDR2 SVGAGI. CDR3 nucleotide sequence: TGTGCCAGCAGCAAATCGGGGAAACCCTACAATGAGCAGTTCTTC. Translation gives CASSKSGKPYNEQFF.

V usage is TRBV30 and J usage is TRBJ2-7; 9 nucleotides match TRBD1. CDR1 is GTSNPN and CDR2 is SVGIG in the germline V gene (reference sequence). With 1 base clipped from V and 0 bases from J, the junction kept 7 bases outside the gene matches. The CDR3 is 16 amino acids. Here the CDR3 reads CAWSASGQGPSYEQYF. As DNA, the CDR3 is TGTGCCTGGAGTGCCTCGGGACAGGGACCCTCCTACGAGCAGTACTTC.

The chain couples TRBV7-6 to TRBJ2-3; 12 bases fit TRBD2. CDR1 is SGHVS and CDR2 is FNYEAQ in the germline V gene. V shed 5 bases, J shed 3 bases, and the junction held 6 bases outside the gene matches. This CDR3 is 16 amino acids long. The CDR3 loop reads CASSPGLAGKTDTQYF. The CDR3 DNA sequence: TGTGCCAGCAGCCCAGGACTAGCGGGGAAGACAGATACGCAGTATTTT. The whole variable domain, remainder taken from reference TRBV7-6 and TRBJ2-3, is GAGVSQSPRYKVTKRGQDVALRCDPISGHVSLYWYRQALGQGPEFLTYFNYEAQQDKSGLPNDRFSAERPEGSISTLTIQRTEQRDSAMYRCASSPGLAGKTDTQYFGPGTRLTVL.

The V and J genes are TRBV23-1 and TRBJ2-3; no definite D call. TRBV23-1 is filed as an ORF, its function uncertain. This CDR3 spans 11 amino acids. V dropped 6 bases and J dropped 4 bases, with 5 bases sitting between them. CDR3 in DNA: TGCGCCAGCAGGAATGCAGATACGCAGTATTTT. Residues: CASRNADTQYF.

This clone has just one count. The chain combines TRBV18 with TRBJ2-5; D perhaps matches TRBD1 (6 bases). Trimming left V 2 bases short and J 4 bases short, with 14 bases between. CDR1 KGHSH and CDR2 LQKENI come from the germline V gene. CDR3 length: 15 residues. This CDR3 reads CASSPVRGTGETQYF. The CDR3 DNA is TGTGCCAGCTCACCAGTCAGGGGAACGGGAGAGACCCAGTACTTC.

The rearrangement uses TRBV7-7 and TRBJ2-5; possibly TRBD1 or TRBD2 for D (5 bases each). Germline CDR1 reads SSHAT; CDR2 reads FNYEAQ (reference sequence). The V and J ends lost 5 bases and 5 bases respectively, with 15 bases between them. CDR3 length: 14 residues. The CDR3: CASSPQGWGETQYF. For the CDR3, the DNA is TGTGCCAGCAGCCCTCAGGGTTGGGGGGAGACCCAGTACTTC.

This clone showed up just a few times. J is TRBJ2-5 and V is TRBV19; perhaps TRBD1 as D (6 bases). The CDR3 covers 13 residues. Germline loops: CDR1 LNHDA, CDR2 SQIVND (reference sequence). Deletions cut 4 bases from V and 3 bases from J, with 9 bases between. The chain's CDR3 is CASSRDRKETQYF. The CDR3 DNA sequence: TGTGCCAGTAGTAGAGACAGGAAAGAGACCCAGTACTTC.

The table lists this clone with a few counts. V and J are TRBV18 and TRBJ2-3; no clear D. This CDR3 comprises 15 residues. Trimming took 3 bases from V and 4 from J, leaving 14 bases between them. In germline, CDR1 is KGHSH, CDR2 LQKENI. This CDR3 reads CASSPVSIGPDTQYF. CDR3 DNA: TGTGCCAGCTCACCTGTCTCCATCGGGCCAGATACGCAGTATTTT. Using reference TRBV18 and TRBJ2-3 for the parts outside the CDR3, the full variable domain is NAGVMQNPRHLVRRRGQEARLRCSPMKGHSHVYWYRQLPEEGLKFMVYLQKENIIDESGMPKERFSAEFPKEGPSILRIQQVVRGDSAAYFCASSPVSIGPDTQYFGPGTRLTVL.

The chain has TRBV1 and TRBJ2-6; the D segment call TRBD2 is taken from the table without a DNA check. TRBV1 is a recognized pseudogene. This CDR3 region has 17 residues. The CDR3 nucleotides read TGCACCAGCAGCCTAGAGGGGGGTGGATCTGGGGCCAACGTCCTGACTTTC. It encodes CTSSLEGGGSGANVLTF.

The chain joins TRBV4-1 to TRBJ1-5; 9 bases map to TRBD1. The CDR3 runs to 14 residues. Trimming cost V 3 bases and J 5 bases; bases outside gene matches: 2. Germline-derived CDR1 and CDR2 are MGHRA and YSYEKL. The DNA for the CDR3 is TGCGCCAGCAGCCAGCGACAGGGGGATCAGCCCCAGCATTTT. Translated, it gives CASSQRQGDQPQHF.

The genes are TRBV7-9 and TRBJ1-1, with 7 nucleotides matching TRBD1. The CDR3 runs 13 residues. With V trimmed by 4 bases and J by 4 bases, 3 bases remained unmatched. Per the germline V gene, CDR1 is SEHNR and CDR2 is FQNEAQ (reference sequence). CDR3 DNA: TGTGCCAGCAGCTACCCAGGGGGCACTGAAGCTTTCTTT. As protein: CASSYPGGTEAFF.

This chain connects TRBV28 to TRBJ2-1, with 11 nucleotides matching TRBD2. The CDR3 loop spans 17 amino acids. The germline V gene encodes CDR1 MDHEN and CDR2 SYDVKM. With 10 bases clipped from V and 0 bases from J, the junction kept 11 bases outside the gene matches. The CDR3 DNA follows: TGTGCCACCACGACTAGCGGGGAGCTTAGCTCCTACAATGAGCAGTTCTTC. It yields the protein CATTTSGELSSYNEQFF. Using reference TRBV28 and TRBJ2-1 for the parts outside the CDR3, the full variable domain is DVKVTQSSRYLVKRTGEKVFLECVQDMDHENMFWYRQDPGLGLRLIYFSYDVKMKEKGDIPEGYSVSREKKERFSLILESASTNQTSMYLCATTTSGELSSYNEQFFGPGTRLTVL.

The chain is built from TRBV6-5 and TRBJ2-5; D is unclear. The CDR3 runs 11 residues. Germline V gives CDR1 MNHEY, CDR2 SVGAGI. V lost 2 bases to trimming and J lost 7 bases, with 5 bases between them. In DNA form, the CDR3 reads TGTGCCAGCAGTTACCTTGGGACCCAGTACTTC. Residues: CASSYLGTQYF.

The rearrangement links TRBV7-2 to TRBJ2-2; D may be TRBD2 (6 bases). The V end was cut by 1 base, the J end by 6 bases, with 6 bases between. The CDR3 has 13 amino acids. Germline V gene sequence: CDR1 SGHTA, CDR2 FQGNSA. CDR3 in DNA: TGTGCCAGCAGCTTAGGGAGGGCCGGGGAGCTGTTTTTT. Its protein product is CASSLGRAGELFF.

The rearrangement uses TRBV4-1 and TRBJ2-5; D could derive from TRBD1 or TRBD2 (5 bases each). CDR1 and CDR2 from the germline V gene are MGHRA and YSYEKL. V was trimmed by 1 base and J by 5 bases, leaving 14 bases between them. This CDR3 is built from 15 residues. CDR3 sequence: CASSQVKSGRETQYF. The CDR3 DNA reads TGCGCCAGCAGCCAAGTAAAGTCGGGGCGGGAGACCCAGTACTTC.

The chain carries TRBV6-1 and TRBJ1-2, with 10 bases matching TRBD1. CDR3 size: 11 residues. Trimming took 5 bases from V and 12 from J; bases not matched to a gene: 3. Germline V gene lookup returns CDR1 MNHNS and CDR2 SASEGT. CDR3 sequence reads: CASSTTGGNTF. CDR3 coding DNA: TGTGCCAGCAGTACGACAGGGGGCAACACCTTC.

This clone occurred once. The V call is TRBV5-4, the J call TRBJ1-5; 9 bases fit TRBD1. In germline, CDR1 is SGHNT, CDR2 YYREEE (reference sequence). This CDR3 is 15 amino acids long. The trim removed 3 bases at V and 6 bases at J, leaving 7 bases unmatched. The CDR3 region has the DNA TGTGCCAGCAGCTCGGGACAGGGTGTGGGTCAGCCCCAGCATTTT. It translates to CASSSGQGVGQPQHF.

The chain uses TRBV2 and TRBJ2-5; D remains ambiguous. TRBJ2-7 explains the end of the DNA better; the J call may be wrong. Per the germline V gene, CDR1 is SNHLY and CDR2 is FYNNEI. The CDR3 sequence is 13 residues long. Here the CDR3 reads CASSEEVLYEQYF. The CDR3 coding sequence is TGTGCCAGCAGTGAAGAGGTCCTCTACGAGCAGTACTTC.

V gene TRBV7-2 combines with J gene TRBJ1-5; D is unclear. The V gene's germline CDR1 is SGHTA and CDR2 FQGNSA. V was shortened by 2 bases and J by 5 bases, with 10 bases between the two germline ends. The CDR3 loop spans 14 amino acids. CDR3 residues: CASSLYSGDQPQHF. The CDR3 DNA is TGTGCCAGCAGCTTATACAGCGGTGATCAGCCCCAGCATTTT.

This rearrangement joins TRBV11-1 to TRBJ2-7; a possible D gene is TRBD1 (6 bases). Trimming shortened V by 5 bases and J by 0 bases, and 11 bases separated the two germline ends. From germline, CDR1 is SGHAT and CDR2 FQDESV (reference sequence). The CDR3 covers 14 residues. CDR3 residues: CASSKDRISYEQYF. CDR3 in DNA: TGTGCCAGCAGCAAAGACAGGATCTCCTACGAGCAGTACTTC.

The rearrangement joins TRBV18 to TRBJ1-1; D unclear. The CDR3 loop spans 14 amino acids. The V gene lost 2 bases and the J gene lost 1 base, with 8 bases spanning the gap. Germline CDR1 and CDR2: KGHSH and LQKENI. As DNA, the CDR3 is TGTGCCAGCTCACCAGATAGGGCGAACACTGAAGCTTTCTTT. Its translation: CASSPDRANTEAFF.

The rearrangement joins TRBV18 to TRBJ2-7, with TRBD1 as a possible D gene (6 bases). Germline CDR1 is KGHSH and CDR2 is LQKENI. Trimming took off 6 bases at V and 5 bases at J, with 17 bases between the two ends. The CDR3 extends over 14 amino acids. The CDR3 loop reads CASSPGKQGHEQYF. CDR3 DNA sequence: TGTGCCAGCTCCCCCGGAAAACAGGGCCACGAGCAGTACTTC.

For the CDR3, the DNA is TGTGCCGCGGAGCCCGTCCCATATCGGTCCTACAATGAGCAGTTCTTC. It codes for CAAEPVPYRSYNEQFF. The rearrangement joins TRBV2 to TRBJ2-1, with D unresolved. Germline loops: CDR1 SNHLY, CDR2 FYNNEI. Trimming removed 11 bases at V and 1 base at J, with 21 bases between. CDR3 size: 16 residues.

The V and J genes are TRBV6-1 and TRBJ2-3; 9 nucleotides match TRBD2. Germline trimming cut 6 bases from V and 3 bases from J; bases unmatched to any gene: 4. CDR1 and CDR2 from the germline V gene are MNHNS and SASEGT. The CDR3 covers 14 residues. CDR3 in amino acids: CASRAGGPTDTQYF. The DNA of the CDR3 is TGTGCCAGCAGGGCGGGGGGGCCAACAGATACGCAGTATTTT.

The chain links TRBV14 to TRBJ2-3; 9 bases line up with TRBD2. Unmatched junction bases numbered 0, after V lost 4 bases and J lost 1 base. The CDR3 has 14 residues. Germline V CDR1 and CDR2: SGHDN, FVKESK. Here the CDR3 reads CASSLAGGTDTQYF. The DNA of the CDR3 is TGTGCCAGCAGCCTAGCGGGGGGCACAGATACGCAGTATTTT.